This T cell receptor (beta chain) was recovered during a study of radiation and T cells in renal cell carcinoma. The protocol was immunoSEQ multiplex PCR, while the TCRdb copy is restricted to in-frame clones and leaves out a portion. There are just over 150,000 clones in the sample; approximately 86% occur only once, and under 15% lies in the top ten. V was pared by 3 bases and J by 0 bases, with 12 bases between. The CDR3 length is 16 residues. CDR1 LNHDA and CDR2 SQIVND come from the germline V gene (reference sequence). Time point: blood 2 weeks post-SBRT. Indicated treatment: 15 Gy SBRT to primary tumor, nephrectomy 4 weeks later.

The sequence came from a woman in her 50s with renal cell carcinoma. Sequencing used blood, obtained from a patient whose treatment included radiotherapy and nephrectomy. The chain uses TRBV19 and TRBJ1-5, with D possibly being TRBD1 (5 bases). The CDR3 bases are TGTGCCAGTAGTATTGGGGGGTCTCATAGCAATCAGCCCCAGCATTTT. Amino acids: CASSIGGSHSNQPQHF.